A selection of T cell receptor beta chains follows, all from one sample in a study of cytomegalovirus exposure and HLA in healthy donors. The data were produced by immunoSEQ multiplex PCR, yet TCRdb's version contains in-frame clones alone and is incomplete. The sample yields 100,000 to 140,000 clones, about 84% seen once. Sequencing was carried out using PBMCs. These receptors originate from a man in his thirties or forties in good health and CMV-seronegative. Each CDR3 is given with its conserved first and last residue. A D gene is named only where the DNA matches it firmly. Part of the rows lack a size; the others show once, few, many or a class for expanded clones.

j_gene,abundance,d_gene,len,v_gene,CDR3nt,CDR3aa
TRBJ1-4,-,TRBD1,14,TRBV6-5,TGTGCCAGCAGGCCGACAGGGTCCAGTGAAAAACTGTTTTTT,CASRPTGSSEKLFF
TRBJ1-5,once,-,15,TRBV18,TGTGCCAGCTCACCTTTAGATGCCCGCAATCAGCCCCAGCATTTT,CASSPLDARNQPQHF
TRBJ2-1,-,TRBD2,15,TRBV29-1,TGCAGCGCCGTTAGACTAGCGGGAGGGCACAATGAGCAGTTCTTC,CSAVRLAGGHNEQFF
TRBJ2-1,-,-,14,TRBV5-1,TGCGCCAGCAGTCGAGGGAGCTCCTACAATGAGCAGTTCTTC,CASSRGSSYNEQFF
TRBJ2-1,medium-sized,TRBD2,17,TRBV7-8,TGTGCCAGCAGCGGAGGACTAGCGGGGGGCCTTGGCAATGAGCAGTTCTTC,CASSGGLAGGLGNEQFF
TRBJ1-5,-,-,16,TRBV7-9,TGTGCCCCCCACCCCCTGGAAACAGGGCACCATCAGCCCCAGCATTTT,CAPHPLETGHHQPQHF
TRBJ2-7,-,-,13,TRBV6-1,TGTGCCAGCAGTGAGAAACCGGCCTACGAGCAGTACTTC,CASSEKPAYEQYF
TRBJ2-1,-,TRBD2,13,TRBV6-1,TGTGCCAGCAGTGATCCCGGGACTACTGAGCAGTTCTTC,CASSDPGTTEQFF
TRBJ2-7,-,TRBD2,15,TRBV5-1,TGCGCCAGCAGCTCATTAAGCGGGGCCTCCTACGAGCAGTACTTC,CASSSLSGASYEQYF
TRBJ1-1,-,TRBD1,13,TRBV9,TGTGCCAGCAGTCGGGACAGGGGCACTGAAGCTTTCTTT,CASSRDRGTEAFF
TRBJ2-1,-,TRBD1,14,TRBV2,TGTGCCAGCACCCTGACAGGGAGAGGCAATGAGCAGTTCTTC,CASTLTGRGNEQFF
TRBJ2-1,-,TRBD2,13,TRBV29-1,TGCAGCGTGGGGGGGGAGGGCATAAATGAGCAGTTCTTC,CSVGGEGINEQFF
TRBJ2-1,-,TRBD2,16,TRBV7-7,TGTGCTAGCAGCTTGACTAGCGGGGGGGCAGGCAATGAGCAGTTCTTC,CASSLTSGGAGNEQFF
TRBJ2-7,-,TRBD1,15,TRBV4-1,TGCGCCAGCAGCACCGCCGGGACAGGGAGTTACGAGCAGTACTTC,CASSTAGTGSYEQYF
TRBJ1-5,once,TRBD1,15,TRBV30,TGTGCCTGGAGGGAGGGACAGGGGGCCTATCAGCCCCAGCATTTT,CAWREGQGAYQPQHF
TRBJ2-1,-,TRBD2,17,TRBV28,TGTGCCAGCAACAACCCGCGGGGGGGGAATCCCCTAAATGAGCAGTTCTTC,CASNNPRGGNPLNEQFF
TRBJ1-2,once,-,15,TRBV9,TGTGCCAGCACCGAGGGTCGACGGGCTAACTATGGCTACACCTTC,CASTEGRRANYGYTF
TRBJ1-4,-,-,15,TRBV7-8,TGTGCCAGCAGCTTAGCTGGGAGAGCCGATGAAAAACTGTTTTTT,CASSLAGRADEKLFF
TRBJ1-6,-,-,16,TRBV5-1,TGCGCCAGCAGCTCAAGCCCCGTCGCCCTTAATTCACCCCTCCACTTT,CASSSSPVALNSPLHF
TRBJ2-5,-,-,14,TRBV9,TGTGCCAGCAGCGTGGGGGGAAGTGGAGAGACCCAGTACTTC,CASSVGGSGETQYF
TRBJ2-5,-,-,14,TRBV4-1,TGCGCCAGCAGCCCCCAGCGGATGCAAGAGACCCAGTACTTC,CASSPQRMQETQYF
TRBJ1-2,-,-,13,TRBV4-1,TGCGCCAGCAGCCTGCCCCGGGAACGTGGCTACACCTTC,CASSLPRERGYTF
TRBJ2-1,-,TRBD2,13,TRBV6-1,TGTGCCAGCAGCGGGACTAGTTATAATGAGCAGTTCTTC,CASSGTSYNEQFF
TRBJ2-7,few,TRBD1,14,TRBV6-5,TGTGCCAGCAGCCGCCGGGACAGGGCCTACGAGCAGTACTTC,CASSRRDRAYEQYF
TRBJ1-1,-,TRBD1,13,TRBV6-5,TGTGCCAGCAGTCCGACCTGGACAGGGGCGGCTTTCTTT,CASSPTWTGAAFF
TRBJ1-2,-,TRBD1,13,TRBV30,TGTGCCTGGAGAACAGGGGCTAAGTATGGCTACACCTTC,CAWRTGAKYGYTF
TRBJ2-5,-,TRBD2,15,TRBV6-1,TGTGCCAGCAAACTAGCGGGAGGACCCCAAGAGACCCAGTACTTC,CASKLAGGPQETQYF